The entry below gives a single T cell receptor (beta chain) sequence along with its context. This specimen comes from a study of blood T cell repertoires in COVID-19. Study in general: T cells, B-cell-depleted T cells, or PBMCs provided the cDNA or gDNA that served as material.

Generated by immunoSEQ multiplex PCR, the TCRdb table keeps only in-frame clones and is missing some. The data show 70,000 or so clones, roughly 89% seen once. CDR3 length: 15 residues. CDR1 is WSHSY, CDR2 SAAADI, per germline. The ends were cut back, 5 bases at V and 0 bases at J, with 11 bases in the middle. This chain connects TRBV10-2 to TRBJ2-1; a weak D match, TRBD2 (5 bases). Sequencing was done on a sample of peripheral blood. The sequence derives from a man between 60 and 75 years old with acute or convalescent COVID-19. CDR3 protein: CASSKLVSSYNEQFF. In DNA form, the CDR3 reads TGCGCCAGCAGTAAACTAGTAAGCTCCTACAATGAGCAGTTCTTC.